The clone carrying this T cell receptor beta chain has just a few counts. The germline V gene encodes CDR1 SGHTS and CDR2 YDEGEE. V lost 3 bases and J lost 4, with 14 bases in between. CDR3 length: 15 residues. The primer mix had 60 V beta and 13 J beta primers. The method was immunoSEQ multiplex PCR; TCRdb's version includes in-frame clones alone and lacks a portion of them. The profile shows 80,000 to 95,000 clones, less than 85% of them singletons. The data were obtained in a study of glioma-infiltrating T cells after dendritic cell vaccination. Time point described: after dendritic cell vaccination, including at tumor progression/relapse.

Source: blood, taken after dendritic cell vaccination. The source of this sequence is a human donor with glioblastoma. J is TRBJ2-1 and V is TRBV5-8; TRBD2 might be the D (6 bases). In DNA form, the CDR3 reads TGTGCCAGCAGCTCTGGGATAGCGGCTTACAATGAGCAGTTCTTC. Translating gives CASSSGIAAYNEQFF.